A single sample gave rise to the 7 T cell receptor beta chains below, sequenced in a study of T cells in women clearing cervical HPV infection. Method: immunoSEQ multiplex PCR; TCRdb's copy keeps in-frame clones and lacks some. This specimen shows 46,000 or so clones; the ten leading clones hold about a third. What was sequenced was blood buffy coat. Receptor source: a woman between 18 and 75 years old with a cervical HPV16 infection that either progressed to CIN3+ or cleared (not recorded which).

A remark on this clone: The sequenced fragment ends 3 residues before the CDR3 boundary, so the rest is inferred from the germline J gene. The chain carries TRBV7-2 and TRBJ2-5; 8 nucleotides line up with TRBD1. This CDR3 has 14 amino acids. The germline gives CDR1 SGHTA, CDR2 FQGNSA. Trimming took 5 bases from V and 5 from J; bases not matched to a gene: 7. The sequenced CDR3 bases are TGTGCCAGCAGCCAGGGGGCGATAGGGGAGACC. It translates to CASSQGAIGET. In full, the CDR3 reads CASSQGAIGETQYF.

Comment on this clone: The read stops 3 residues short of the end of the CDR3; the missing end is completed from the germline J gene. The rearrangement links TRBV4-2 to TRBJ1-5; D perhaps matches TRBD1 (5 bases). Per germline, CDR1 LGHNA and CDR2 YNFKEQ. The germline V and J ends were trimmed by 0 bases and 0 bases, with 12 bases remaining between them. The CDR3 runs 17 residues. CDR3 residues: CASSQESGGHSNQPQHF. CDR3 bases read: TGTGCCAGCAGCCAAGAAAGCGGGGGTCATAGCAATCAGCCC.

As for this clone: The read comes to an end 3 residues before the CDR3 does, leaving the germline J gene to fill in the end. The chain links TRBV7-2 to TRBJ1-1, with no clear D. CDR1 and CDR2 from the germline V gene are SGHTA and FQGNSA. This CDR3 has 14 amino acids. The V end was cut by 7 bases, the J end by 4 bases, with 16 bases between. CDR3 bases read: TGTGCCAGCACCGGACTCGTTTGGGGCACTGAA. Protein: CASTGLVWGTE. The CDR3 in its entirety is CASTGLVWGTEAFF.

As to this clone: The CDR3 is cut off 3 residues early in the read; its end comes from the germline J gene. The chain joins TRBV2 to TRBJ2-7; a possible D gene is TRBD2 (5 bases). This CDR3 is built from 13 residues. Germline V gene lookup returns CDR1 SNHLY and CDR2 FYNNEI. The V end was cut by 3 bases, the J end by 6 bases, with 12 bases between. CDR3 in amino acids: CASSDYEGPEQYF. CDR3 bases read: TGTGCCAGCAGTGACTATGAGGGTCCCGAG.

In regard to this clone: The CDR3 is cut off 3 residues early in the read; its end comes from the germline J gene. V usage is TRBV20-1 and J usage is TRBJ2-7; D assignment may be TRBD1 or TRBD2 (5 bases each). Germline V gene data show CDR1 as DFQATT and CDR2 as SNEGSKA (reference sequence). This CDR3 contains 11 residues. V was pared by 5 bases and J by 3 bases, with 8 bases between. The sequenced part of the CDR3 DNA is TGCAGTGCTCAGGGAGACTACGAG. Amino acids: CSAQGDYE. In full, the CDR3 reads CSAQGDYEQYF.

About this clone: The read terminates 3 residues ahead of where the CDR3 ends, so the germline J gene completes it. J is TRBJ2-2 and V is TRBV7-9; 7 bases agree with TRBD1. CDR3 length: 15 residues. Germline loops: CDR1 SEHNR, CDR2 FQNEAQ (reference sequence). The DNA read from the CDR3 is TGTGCCAGCACCCCCGACAGGGCTGGGGCCAACGTG. It translates to CASTPDRAGANV. The full CDR3 sequence reads CASTPDRAGANVLFF.

About this clone itself: The missing CDR3 end, 3 residues past where the read stops, is filled in from the germline J gene. The rearrangement links TRBV6-1 to TRBJ1-1; the D is unclear. The CDR3 consists of 16 residues. V lost 2 bases and J 2 bases, leaving 15 bases between the germline ends. Germline V gives CDR1 MNHNS, CDR2 SASEGT. The CDR3 protein is CASSELSVRFNTEAFF. The sequenced part of the CDR3 DNA is TGTGCCAGCAGTGAACTCTCTGTCAGATTCAACACTGAA.